The next 11 T cell receptor beta chains were all read from a single sample in a study of T cells in Graves' hyperthyroidism and ophthalmopathy. Researchers took RNA transcripts and amplified the TCR beta CDR3 regions from them. First-round RT-PCR with HTBI primers amplified the TCR CDR3 region. MiXCR, applied by TCRdb to the multiplex PCR reads, yields one record per CDR3 protein. The sample records 530,000 or so distinct CDR3 sequences, 17% being singletons. Sequenced input: blood. The source of these receptors is a woman aged 18-29 years with Graves' ophthalmopathy.

The table lists this clonotype with many counts. This chain connects TRBV3-1 to TRBJ2-5, with 14 bases aligning to TRBD2. The CDR3 has 16 residues. V trimming: 2 bases; J trimming: 5 bases; junction bases outside the gene matches: 4. Germline assignment: CDR1 LGHDT and CDR2 YNNKEL (reference sequence). This chain's CDR3 is CASSQRTSGRSETQYF. The CDR3 nucleotides are TGTGCCAGCAGCCAAAGGACTAGCGGGAGGTCTGAGACCCAGTACTTC.

CDR3 region: CASSYSAGANQPQHF. In nucleotides, the CDR3 is TGTGCCAGCAGTTACTCCGCAGGGGCGAATCAGCCCCAGCATTTT. This sequence joins TRBV6-6 and TRBJ1-5; TRBD1 might be the D (6 bases). This CDR3 has 15 amino acids. The V and J ends lost 0 bases and 4 bases respectively, with 10 bases between them. Germline V gives CDR1 MNHNY, CDR2 SVGAGI (reference sequence).

In this sample, this clonotype turned up many times. The CDR3 DNA reads as TGCGCCAGCAGCCAATCTGTCGGACTGCGAAACACCATATATTTT. Amino acid sequence: CASSQSVGLRNTIYF. The chain links TRBV4-3 to TRBJ1-3, with no clear D. Per germline, CDR1 LGHNA and CDR2 YSLEER. Trimming took 2 bases from V and 5 from J, leaving 13 bases between them. The CDR3 is 15 amino acids.

The V gene is TRBV9, the J gene TRBJ1-5; D is unclear. The CDR3 is made up of 14 amino acids. Germline V gene lookup returns CDR1 SGDLS and CDR2 YYNGEE. Between the trimmed V and J ends, which lost 4 bases and 2 bases, there was a span of 10 bases. CDR3 DNA: TGTGCCAGCAGCCCCACCGCGGGCAATCAGCCCCAGCATTTT. It encodes CASSPTAGNQPQHF.

This clonotype has more than one count but fewer than ten. The chain uses TRBV15 and TRBJ1-4; a possible D gene is TRBD1 (6 bases). CDR1 and CDR2 from the germline V gene are LNHNV and YYDKDF (reference sequence). The CDR3 has 15 residues. Trimming took 2 bases from V and 1 from J, leaving 8 bases between them. The CDR3 loop reads CATSRPTGTNEKLFF. The CDR3 region has the DNA TGTGCCACCAGCAGACCGACAGGAACTAATGAAAAACTGTTTTTT.

This clonotype was seen ten or more times. The rearrangement uses TRBV12-3 or TRBV12-4 and TRBJ2-1; weak D call: TRBD1 (5 bases). This CDR3 spans 15 amino acids. V shed 3 bases and J shed 0 bases, with 9 bases lying between them. In DNA, the CDR3 is TGTGCCAGCAGTTTTCAGGGCGGCTCCTACAATGAGCAGTTCTTC. This gives the protein CASSFQGGSYNEQFF.

The rearrangement joins TRBV27 to TRBJ1-5, with D possibly TRBD1 on 6 matching bases. Germline V gives CDR1 MNHEY, CDR2 SMNVEV (reference sequence). V gave up 2 bases and J gave up 0 bases, with 17 bases separating them. The CDR3 contains 18 residues. The CDR3 nucleotides are TGTGCCAGCAGTTTAGCGTCACAGGGCAGGGATAGCAATCAGCCCCAGCATTTT. It codes for CASSLASQGRDSNQPQHF.

This clonotype has a count of ten or more. This chain joins TRBV6-1 and TRBJ1-5; 7 bases match TRBD1. Trimming cost V 5 bases and J 3 bases; bases outside gene matches: 13. The V gene's germline CDR1 is MNHNS and CDR2 SASEGT. The CDR3 loop spans 17 amino acids. The CDR3 loop reads CASSRYTVTGNNQPQHF. CDR3 in DNA: TGTGCCAGCAGTCGCTATACCGTGACAGGGAACAATCAGCCCCAGCATTTT.

This clonotype has a count of ten or more. CDR3 region: CSAGLLSQHF. The CDR3 DNA follows: TGCAGTGCCGGTTTGCTGTCCCAGCATTTT. The genes are TRBV20-1 and TRBJ1-5; D gene unclear. Per the germline V gene, CDR1 is DFQATT and CDR2 is SNEGSKA (reference sequence). The CDR3 is 10 amino acids. Trimming removed 6 bases at V and 11 bases at J, with 11 bases between.

The rearrangement links TRBV3-1 to TRBJ2-1; 12 nucleotides align to TRBD2. This CDR3 region has 15 residues. Germline V gene data show CDR1 as LGHDT and CDR2 as YNNKEL (reference sequence). V lost 1 base to trimming and J lost 11 bases; unmatched junction nucleotides: 6. CDR3 bases: TGTGCCAGCAGCCAAGGGACTAGCGGGAAGGGTAAGCAGTTCTTC. Translation gives CASSQGTSGKGKQFF.

This clonotype came up many times. The chain combines TRBV6-2 or TRBV6-3 with TRBJ2-1; TRBD2 aligns across 12 bases. CDR3 length equals 14 residues. From germline, CDR1 is MNHEY and CDR2 SVGEGT. J lost 9 bases, V lost 5 bases, and 5 bases had no gene match. The CDR3 protein is CASSQLAGGGEQFF. CDR3 sequence (DNA): TGTGCCAGCAGTCAACTAGCGGGGGGAGGTGAGCAGTTCTTC.